This TCR beta chain was sequenced in a study of T-cell reconstitution after alpha-beta-depleted transplantation in children. This clonotype was observed many times. Preparation of the TCRbeta library involved a method that used unique molecular identifiers. TCRdb redid the calling of the PCR reads with MiXCR, one entry per CDR3 protein. The data hold some 43,000 distinct CDR3 sequences, with around 8.8% observed a single time. Trimming removed 7 bases at V and 4 bases at J, with 14 bases between. Germline CDR1 SGHTA, CDR2 FQGTGA. The CDR3 runs to 14 residues. The material was PBMCs, mostly from graft donor cells, obtained 60 days after TCRalphabeta/CD19-depleted stem cell transplant. The gene calls are TRBV7-3 and TRBJ2-1; perhaps TRBD2 as D (6 bases). This receptor was taken from a male patient aged 2-10 years who had a stem cell transplant for chronic granulomatous disease, so the T cells may come from the graft donor. CDR3 DNA: TGTGCCAGCACGTCGGGAGTTTCATACAATGAGCAGTTCTTC. Translated: CASTSGVSYNEQFF.